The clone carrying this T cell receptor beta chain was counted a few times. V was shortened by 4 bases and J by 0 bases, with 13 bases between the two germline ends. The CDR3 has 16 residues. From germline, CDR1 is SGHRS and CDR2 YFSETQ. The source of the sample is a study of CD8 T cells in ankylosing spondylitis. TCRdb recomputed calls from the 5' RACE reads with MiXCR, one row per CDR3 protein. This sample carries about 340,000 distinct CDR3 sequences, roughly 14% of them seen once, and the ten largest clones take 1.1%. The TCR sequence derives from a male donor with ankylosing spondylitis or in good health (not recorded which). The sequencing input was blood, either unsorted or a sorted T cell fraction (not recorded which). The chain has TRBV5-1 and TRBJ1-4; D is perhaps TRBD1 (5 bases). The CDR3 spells CASSRRQLATNEKLFF. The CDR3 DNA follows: TGCGCCAGCAGCCGGAGACAGCTAGCAACTAATGAAAAACTGTTTTTT.